The 4 T cell receptor beta chains in this list originate from one sample, sequenced in a study of OX40 agonist ivuxolimab in advanced cancers. Repertoires were generated with immunoSEQ multiplex PCR, while TCRdb's copy carries only in-frame clones and drops some. The profile shows about 100,000 clones, about 89% of them singletons. The source material was CD4+ or CD8+ T cells sorted from blood, sampled in a trial of the OX40 agonist ivuxolimab. The receptors were sampled from an adult with an advanced solid tumor such as melanoma, head and neck, liver or kidney cancer.

This chain links TRBV5-1 with TRBJ2-1; TRBD2 matches 9 bases. The CDR3 length is 16 residues. CDR1 and CDR2 from the germline V gene are SGHRS and YFSETQ. Losses at the gene ends were 3 bases for V and 8 bases for J; bases not matched to a gene: 12. The CDR3 region is CASSSPTGGGADEQFF. CDR3 DNA: TGCGCCAGCAGCTCACCGACTGGCGGGGGGGCTGATGAGCAGTTCTTC.

The chain couples TRBV29-1 to TRBJ2-1, with D perhaps assigned TRBD1 or TRBD2 (6 bases each). The CDR3 length is 12 residues. Between the trimmed V and J ends, which lost 6 bases and 3 bases, there was a span of 9 bases. CDR1 and CDR2 from the germline V gene are SQVTM and ANQGSEA. The CDR3 region is CSVEGGYNEQFF. The CDR3 DNA sequence: TGCAGCGTGGAGGGGGGCTACAATGAGCAGTTCTTC.

The CDR3 sequence: CASIPSWRAYNEQFF. The CDR3 nucleotides read TGTGCCAGCATCCCTTCCTGGCGGGCCTACAATGAGCAGTTCTTC. This rearrangement joins TRBV7-9 to TRBJ2-1; perhaps TRBD2 as D (5 bases). This CDR3 is built from 15 residues. V lost 7 bases, J lost 2 bases, and 15 bases lay in between. Germline V CDR1 and CDR2: SEHNR, FQNEAQ (reference sequence). Variable domain in full (rest from reference TRBV7-9 and TRBJ2-1): DTGVSQNPRHKITKRGQNVTFRCDPISEHNRLYWYRQTLGQGPEFLTYFQNEAQLEKSRLLSDRFSAERPKGSFSTLEIQRTEQGDSAMYLCASIPSWRAYNEQFFGPGTRLTVL.

The CDR3 region has the DNA TGTGCCAGCAGCCCGGACAGGGTTAATGAAAAACTGTTTTTT. This translates into CASSPDRVNEKLFF. This chain joins TRBV7-2 and TRBJ1-4, with 8 bases aligning to TRBD1. Germline-derived CDR1 and CDR2 are SGHTA and FQGNSA. V trimming: 5 bases; J trimming: 4 bases; junction bases outside the gene matches: 3. The CDR3 totals 14 residues. Together with reference TRBV7-2 and TRBJ1-4, the CDR3 gives the full variable domain: GAGVSQSPSNKVTEKGKDVELRCDPISGHTALYWYRQSLGQGLEFLIYFQGNSAPDKSGLPSDRFSAERTGGSVSTLTIQRTQQEDSAVYLCASSPDRVNEKLFFGSGTQLSVL.